The 12 T cell receptor beta chains below come from one sample, sequenced in a study of T cells expressing NK-cell markers. TCRdb re-called the 5' RACE reads and catalogs CDR3 proteins one per entry, DNA excluded. The table counts 400,000 or so distinct CDR3 sequences; approximately 11% lies in the top ten. Sequencing was done on a sample of blood T cells: a sorted CD56 or NKG2C T cell subset, CD4+ or CD8+ T cells, or bulk PBMC T cells (not recorded which). The receptors shown here come from a woman aged 45-59 years in good health.

This chain uses TRBV5-1 with TRBJ2-3. Germline loops: CDR1 SGHRS, CDR2 YFSETQ. The CDR3 runs to 12 residues. Here the CDR3 reads CASSLEFNTQYF.

The chain employs TRBV2 and TRBJ2-7. CDR1 and CDR2 from the germline V gene are SNHLY and FYNNEI. The CDR3 is 15 residues long. CDR3 sequence reads: CAGSLYGVLGNEQYF.

J is TRBJ2-1 and V is TRBV11-2; as DNA is missing, the TRBD2 call by TCRdb cannot be tested. The length of the CDR3 is 15 residues. CDR1 is SGHAT and CDR2 is FQNNGV in the germline V gene. CDR3 sequence: CASSLGRGLFVEQFF.

The rearrangement links TRBV10-3 to TRBJ2-7. Germline V gene data show CDR1 as ENHRY and CDR2 as SYGVKD. This CDR3 comprises 11 residues. CDR3 sequence reads: CAIKGTYEQYF.

The chain couples TRBV24-1 to TRBJ2-1. The CDR3 contains 13 residues. Germline V gene sequence: CDR1 KGHDR, CDR2 SFDVKD. The CDR3: CATSDLGDSEQFF.

The chain recombines TRBV12-3 or TRBV12-4 with TRBJ1-4; TCRdb selects TRBD1, and the lack of DNA leaves this call unchecked. This CDR3 region has 13 residues. The CDR3 loop is CASSVREREKLFF.

V and J are TRBV5-1 and TRBJ2-2; TCRdb indicates TRBD2, and absent DNA this call remains unverified. Germline V gene lookup returns CDR1 SGHRS and CDR2 YFSETQ. This CDR3 is built from 15 residues. CDR3 in amino acids: CASSLGHRAAGELFF.

The chain employs TRBV12-3 or TRBV12-4 and TRBJ2-3; TCRdb names TRBD2, which stays unverified in the absence of DNA. The CDR3 has 17 residues. The CDR3 sequence: CASSHRLAGVITDTQYF.

CDR3 protein: CASSLGWANNEQFF. V gene TRBV5-1 combines with J gene TRBJ2-1; TCRdb selects TRBD1, and the lack of DNA leaves this call unchecked. Germline CDR1 SGHRS, CDR2 YFSETQ. The CDR3 spans 14 residues.

This chain uses TRBV24-1 with TRBJ2-1. The V gene's germline CDR1 is KGHDR and CDR2 SFDVKD. This CDR3 has 14 residues. The CDR3: CATIGGSSYNEQFF.

V gene TRBV12-3 or TRBV12-4 combines with J gene TRBJ2-3; TCRdb's D call of TRBD2 is untestable without DNA. The CDR3 is made up of 15 amino acids. CDR3: CASRGLAQSTDTQYF.

The chain recombines TRBV4-2 with TRBJ2-1; there is no DNA to check the TCRdb D call of TRBD2. Germline values: CDR1 LGHNA, CDR2 YNFKEQ. The CDR3 sequence is 15 residues long. The CDR3 is CASSQTPGLAYEQFF.